The sample holds many counts of the clone carrying this TCR beta chain. In the study's own analysis: Nucleated cell number was recorded as an estimate derived from reference gene primer amplification. The assay was immunoSEQ multiplex PCR, and TCRdb's table has in-frame clones only and misses some. Clonal size and the V and J genes are those of that table, whereas D and trimming came from the DNA. The repertoire includes fewer than 85,000 clones, 60% to 80% of them detected once, and around 2% sits in the top ten. The sample comes from a study of blood T cell repertoires in COVID-19. Study-level information: There were acute and convalescent COVID-19 samples, and they came from the United States, Italy and Spain. PBMCs, B-cell-depleted T cells, or T cells provided the cDNA or gDNA that made up the material.

V lost 0 bases to trimming and J lost 0 bases, with 9 bases between them. Germline CDR1 is SGHNT and CDR2 is YYREEE (reference sequence). The CDR3 runs 15 residues. Patients at the Seattle site were enrolled during active infection and followed longitudinally. This receptor was identified in an older man with COVID-19, enrolled during active disease. The sequenced sample consisted of peripheral blood. V is TRBV5-4 and J is TRBJ1-1; tentative D call: TRBD1 (6 bases). The DNA for the CDR3 is TGTGCCAGCAGCTTGGTACAGGGCCTGAACACTGAAGCTTTCTTT. Residues: CASSLVQGLNTEAFF.